This TCR beta chain was sequenced during a study of vaccination effects on CD4 cells after COVID-19. Study results and limitations: Convalescent patients were few in the study, and early post-infection timepoints were absent.

The table came from immunoSEQ multiplex PCR; TCRdb's copy has only in-frame clones and leaves some out. The sample has over 25,000 clones, over 75% seen once. This CDR3 is built from 15 residues. CDR1 is SGHDT, CDR2 YYEEEE, per germline. Trimming cost V 2 bases and J 5 bases; bases outside gene matches: 8. Worth noting for this clone: Its antigen is currently unknown.

Ahead of sequencing, the ViraFEST assay grew antigen-specific CD4+ T cells using viral peptide pools. The culture ran for roughly 10 days before CD4+ T cells were isolated. Participants received two doses of either the BNT162b2 or mRNA-1273 vaccine. This rearrangement joins TRBV5-6 to TRBJ2-5; TRBD2 matches 8 bases. This receptor was identified in a human donor who received a COVID-19 vaccine. Some clones in this sample may be carry-over from other donors' samples. The sample in question was CD4+ T cells from PBMCs cultured with SARS-CoV-2 spike peptides, obtained after COVID-19 vaccination. The CDR3 is CASSLTGGPFETQYF. The CDR3 region has the DNA TGTGCCAGCAGCTTAACGGGGGGGCCGTTTGAGACCCAGTACTTC.